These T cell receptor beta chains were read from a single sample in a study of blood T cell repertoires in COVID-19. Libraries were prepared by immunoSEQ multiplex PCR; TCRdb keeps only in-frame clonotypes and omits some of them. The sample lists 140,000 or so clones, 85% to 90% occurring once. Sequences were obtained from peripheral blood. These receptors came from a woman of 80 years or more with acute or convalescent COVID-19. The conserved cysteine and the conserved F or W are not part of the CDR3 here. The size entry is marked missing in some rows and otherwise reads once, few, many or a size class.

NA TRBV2 ASRNGGEQY
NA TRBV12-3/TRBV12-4 ASSLGGPGELF
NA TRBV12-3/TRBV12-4 ASSTGLADTQY
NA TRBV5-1 ASSYAVYYNEQF
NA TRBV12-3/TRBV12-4 ASSLQGAYGYT
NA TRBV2 ASSDLDMNTEAF
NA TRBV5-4 ASSSTLAGIDEQY
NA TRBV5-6 ASSLKEGRKAF
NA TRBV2 ASSEDFNYGYT
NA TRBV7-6 ASSLRGLYGYT
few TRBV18 ASALNTEAF
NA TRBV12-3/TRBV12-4 ASSSGTPYGYT
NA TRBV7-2 ASSRRRSGLRNSPLH
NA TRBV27 ASSNRGSRTDTQY
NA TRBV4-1 ASSQVQGATRGYT
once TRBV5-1 ASSFQGGSDTGELF
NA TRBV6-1 ASSEGAGYGYT
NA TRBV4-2 ASSQDRVTNSPLH
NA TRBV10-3 AIRTEELSGNTIY
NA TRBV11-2 ASSLGGGGRGRYRYGYT
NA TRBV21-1 ASEVGLKGLGANVLT
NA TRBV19 AARDDRSYSGNTIY
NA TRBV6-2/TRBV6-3 ASSYSGGWDQPQH
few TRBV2 ASSDLGGLSYEQY
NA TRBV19 ASSIDTGTYGYT
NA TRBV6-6 ASSYIAGAGDEQF
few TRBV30 AWRNKLPGNLAKNIQY
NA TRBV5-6 ASSLSPTGNTSPLH
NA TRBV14 ASSQERVRDEISEAF
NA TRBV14 ASSPRSGTGGEQY
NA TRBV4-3 ASSQEGTDHRYEQY
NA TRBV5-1 ASSWRDSSGLETQY
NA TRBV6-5 ASSYPSGGYT
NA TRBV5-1 ASSPGTGGASSYNEQF
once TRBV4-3 ASSQDSGGQGETEAF
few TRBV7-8 ASTLEVAVRDEQF
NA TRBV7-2 ASSLSGELEAF
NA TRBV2 ASSDNQGTRNQPQH
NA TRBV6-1 ASSGRGQGSGTNYGYT
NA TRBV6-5 ASSYAAAQDTQY
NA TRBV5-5 ASSLEGLPLH
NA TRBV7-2 ASSSRGGASTGELF
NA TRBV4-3 ASSQDLRTGTRNTEAF
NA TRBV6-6 ASGGNEKLF
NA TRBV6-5 ASSTGTGGWETQY
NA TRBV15 ATSTPGGYYGYT
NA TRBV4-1 ASSQVPVTGNYGYT
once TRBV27 ASSSTFRGTAEQY
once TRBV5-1 ASSLQGLENSPLH
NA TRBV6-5 ASRQGFSNSPLH
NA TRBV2 ASSGRGPQH
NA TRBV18 ASSPSRDRGSPLH
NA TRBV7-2 ASSFRVAGGFFTDTQY
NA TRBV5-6 ASSSGLRTGNTEAF
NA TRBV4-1 ASSQEPDRAYGYT
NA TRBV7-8 ASSLANKLAGDPGNTGELF
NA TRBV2 ASLLGQGDEKLF